Sequencing of this TCR beta chain was carried out in a study of blood T cell repertoires in COVID-19. This clone appeared once. The method was immunoSEQ multiplex PCR; TCRdb's version includes in-frame clones alone and lacks a portion of them. Of about 300,000 clones listed, about 90% are singletons. The CDR3 contains 12 residues. The germline gives CDR1 SGDLS, CDR2 YYNGEE. Trimming cost V 3 bases and J 6 bases, with 8 bases left between them. This receptor was identified in a young man who had recovered from COVID-19. Source material: peripheral blood. The V call is TRBV9, the J call TRBJ2-3; no reliable D call. CDR3 nucleotides: TGTGCCAGCAGCGGGCCGCAGGATACGCAGTATTTT. It specifies CASSGPQDTQYF.